These 28 T cell receptor beta chains came from one sample sequenced in a study of blood T cell repertoires in COVID-19. Using immunoSEQ multiplex PCR, the repertoire was profiled, and TCRdb retains in-frame clones only, with some absent. In the table there are more than 150,000 clones, approximately 94% of which are singletons. The sequenced sample was peripheral blood. These receptors all stem from a man aged 25-45 years with COVID-19, enrolled during active disease.

The chain is built from TRBV9 and TRBJ1-3, with 8 bases lining up with TRBD1. V gave up 4 bases and J gave up 4 bases; unmatched junction bases: 10. The CDR3 spans 16 residues. CDR1 is SGDLS and CDR2 is YYNGEE in the germline V gene. DNA for the CDR3: TGTGCCAGCAGCACCTACCCAGGGGGCCCCGGAAACACCATATATTTT. This gives the protein CASSTYPGGPGNTIYF.

The rearrangement joins TRBV6-1 to TRBJ1-6; 8 bases line up with TRBD1. The CDR3 has 15 residues. Per germline, CDR1 MNHNS and CDR2 SASEGT. The J segment lost 10 bases and the V segment lost 2 bases, leaving 7 bases of the junction unmatched. The CDR3 bases are TGTGCCAGCAGTGAACGTACAGGGGGTTTCTCACCCCTCCACTTT. Protein sequence: CASSERTGGFSPLHF.

The J gene is TRBJ2-2, the V gene TRBV5-6; the D gene is possibly TRBD1 (5 bases). Trimming pared 0 bases from V and 0 bases from J, leaving 9 bases between. The CDR3 runs 16 residues. CDR1 is SGHDT and CDR2 is YYEEEE in the germline V gene. The CDR3 sequence: CASSLDRSSNTGELFF. DNA of the CDR3: TGTGCCAGCAGCTTGGACAGGTCCTCGAACACCGGGGAGCTGTTTTTT.

The chain joins TRBV10-1 to TRBJ1-1; 9 bases are shared with TRBD1. CDR1 and CDR2 (germline): WNHNN, SYGVQD (reference sequence). V shed 8 bases, J shed 7 bases, and the junction held 11 bases outside the gene matches. The length of the CDR3 is 14 residues. Here the CDR3 reads CASVIRDREGEAFF. CDR3 DNA: TGCGCCAGCGTCATCCGGGACAGGGAGGGTGAAGCTTTCTTT.

The chain joins TRBV10-3 to TRBJ2-3, with D tentatively TRBD2 (6 bases). Per the germline V gene, CDR1 is ENHRY and CDR2 is SYGVKD. The CDR3 covers 17 residues. The ends were cut back, 7 bases at V and 0 bases at J, with 20 bases in the middle. The CDR3 DNA reads as TGTGCCATCACCCTCGCCGGGGGAAGCCGGAGCACAGATACGCAGTATTTT. This sequence encodes CAITLAGGSRSTDTQYF.

The V call is TRBV9, the J call TRBJ2-4; tentatively, D is TRBD2 (6 bases). V dropped 5 bases and J dropped 6 bases, with 15 bases sitting between them. Germline CDR1 is SGDLS and CDR2 is YYNGEE. The CDR3 runs 14 residues. CDR3 loop: CASSAGGRGNIQYF. Written as DNA, the CDR3 is TGTGCCAGCAGTGCCGGGGGAAGGGGAAACATTCAGTACTTC.

CDR3 nucleotides: TGTGCCAGCAGCCAATCTGACAGGGCCGCTGAAGCTTTCTTT. Protein sequence: CASSQSDRAAEAFF. The chain carries TRBV13 and TRBJ1-1; TRBD1 agrees at 7 bases. Looked up from germline, CDR1 is PRHDT and CDR2 is FYEKMQ (reference sequence). This CDR3 comprises 14 residues. With 5 bases clipped from V and 6 bases from J, the junction kept 9 bases outside the gene matches.

This clone appeared a few times. The chain links TRBV7-3 to TRBJ1-1; D call uncertain. This CDR3 contains 13 residues. The germline CDR1 and CDR2 sequences are SGHTA and FQGTGA. V was trimmed by 2 bases and J by 3 bases, leaving 7 bases between them. The CDR3 here is CASSLGEDTEAFF. The CDR3, as DNA: TGTGCCAGCAGCTTAGGGGAGGACACTGAAGCTTTCTTT.

The chain recombines TRBV10-1 with TRBJ2-5; D is unclear. Looked up from germline, CDR1 is WNHNN and CDR2 is SYGVQD (reference sequence). CDR3 length: 13 residues. V was pared by 3 bases and J by 3 bases, with 8 bases between. The CDR3 DNA is TGCGCCAGCAGTGACGGAGCGAAAGAGACCCAGTACTTC. Amino acids: CASSDGAKETQYF.

The rearrangement links TRBV19 to TRBJ1-3, with 8 bases that match TRBD1. The CDR3 spans 15 residues. The V segment lost 4 bases and the J segment 5 bases; nucleotides outside the gene matches: 7. CDR1 is LNHDA and CDR2 is SQIVND in the germline V gene (reference sequence). The CDR3 protein is CASSTPYRGRNTIYF. The CDR3, as DNA: TGTGCCAGTAGTACCCCATACAGGGGGAGAAACACCATATATTTT.

The chain is built from TRBV10-3 and TRBJ1-2; D is unresolved. The CDR3 has 12 residues. V lost 10 bases and J lost 4, with 13 bases in between. From germline, CDR1 is ENHRY and CDR2 SYGVKD. CDR3 nucleotides: TGTGCCACGAAGGACGGGAGCTATGGCTACACCTTC. It codes for CATKDGSYGYTF.

This sequence joins TRBV29-1 and TRBJ2-1; TRBD1 might be the D (7 bases). The CDR3 consists of 14 residues. The germline CDR1 and CDR2 sequences are SQVTM and ANQGSEA. Trimming pared 6 bases from V and 8 bases from J, leaving 20 bases between. In nucleotides, the CDR3 is TGCAGCGTGGAGGGGACAGTGTATTCAGATGAGCAGTTCTTC. Translated: CSVEGTVYSDEQFF.

J is TRBJ1-4 and V is TRBV19, with D perhaps matching TRBD1 (6 bases). Germline CDR1 reads LNHDA; CDR2 reads SQIVND (reference sequence). The V and J ends lost 3 bases and 5 bases respectively, with 10 bases between them. This CDR3 comprises 14 residues. The CDR3 spells CASSIWTENEKLFF. CDR3 DNA: TGTGCCAGTAGTATCTGGACAGAGAATGAAAAACTGTTTTTT.

This clone was counted between two and nine times. The chain is built from TRBV2 and TRBJ1-5; 9 bases are a match to TRBD1. Germline CDR1 reads SNHLY; CDR2 reads FYNNEI. V trimming: 7 bases; J trimming: 6 bases; junction bases outside the gene matches: 10. The CDR3 contains 15 residues. The CDR3 DNA is TGTGCCAGCACCGCGGACAGGGGTTTTAGTCAGCCCCAGCATTTT. Translation gives CASTADRGFSQPQHF. Using reference TRBV2 and TRBJ1-5 for the parts outside the CDR3, the full variable domain is EPEVTQTPSHQVTQMGQEVILRCVPISNHLYFYWYRQILGQKVEFLVSFYNNEISEKSEIFDDQFSVERPDGSNFTLKIRSTKLEDSAMYFCASTADRGFSQPQHFGDGTRLSIL.

The genes are TRBV4-2 and TRBJ2-1; D possibly corresponds to TRBD2 (7 bases). In germline, CDR1 is LGHNA, CDR2 YNFKEQ. CDR3 size: 16 residues. Trimming cost V 0 bases and J 8 bases, with 17 bases left between them. The CDR3 region has the DNA TGTGCCAGCAGCCAAGATCTGGGGGGGGGCCAATATGAGCAGTTCTTC. Encoded protein: CASSQDLGGGQYEQFF.

This sequence joins TRBV7-2 and TRBJ2-5; 11 bases match TRBD2. Per germline, CDR1 SGHTA and CDR2 FQGNSA. Trimming cost V 5 bases and J 5 bases; bases outside gene matches: 19. This CDR3 comprises 19 residues. CDR3 residues: CASSPLRGLAGGFGETQYF. The DNA for the CDR3 is TGTGCCAGCAGCCCTCTCAGGGGGCTAGCGGGGGGATTCGGGGAGACCCAGTACTTC.

The chain employs TRBV18 and TRBJ1-1; TRBD1 is a possible D gene (5 bases). Germline V gives CDR1 KGHSH, CDR2 LQKENI. The V gene lost 3 bases and the J gene lost 0 bases, with 14 bases spanning the gap. The CDR3 sequence is 16 residues long. CDR3 sequence: CASSPRAQAMNTEAFF. The CDR3 DNA reads TGTGCCAGCTCACCCAGGGCCCAGGCTATGAACACTGAAGCTTTCTTT.

This chain links TRBV7-2 with TRBJ1-5; D unclear. Germline values: CDR1 SGHTA, CDR2 FQGNSA. Trimming left V 0 bases short and J 3 bases short, with 12 bases between. The CDR3 runs to 16 residues. DNA of the CDR3: TGTGCCAGCAGCTTAGCGCAACGGGGTACCAATCAGCCCCAGCATTTT. It encodes CASSLAQRGTNQPQHF.

The chain has TRBV27 and TRBJ1-5; possible D gene TRBD1, 6 bases. V shed 8 bases and J shed 2 bases, with 16 bases lying between them. The germline V gene encodes CDR1 MNHEY and CDR2 SMNVEV (reference sequence). The CDR3 covers 15 residues. CDR3 in DNA: TGTGCCAGCGGGCAGGGGAGAGGGGGCAATCAGCCCCAGCATTTT. It encodes CASGQGRGGNQPQHF.

This clone was picked up one time. The same CDR3 also results from other DNA sequences found in this sample. The chain uses TRBV12-3 or TRBV12-4 and TRBJ1-3; D unclear. The V end was cut by 4 bases, the J end by 5 bases, with 6 bases between. The length of the CDR3 is 12 residues. CDR3 sequence: CASSSVRNTIYF. CDR3 DNA sequence: TGTGCCAGCAGTTCAGTAAGAAACACCATATATTTT.

The chain couples TRBV28 to TRBJ1-1; D unresolved. The CDR3 is 12 amino acids. The V and J ends lost 5 bases and 8 bases respectively, with 12 bases between them. Germline V CDR1 and CDR2: MDHEN, SYDVKM. The CDR3 DNA reads as TGTGCCAGCAGTCTAGGATATGCAGAAGCTTTCTTT. This encodes CASSLGYAEAFF.

This clone was recorded once. The chain joins TRBV6-6 to TRBJ1-3, with 7 bases lining up with TRBD1. This CDR3 has 14 residues. CDR1 MNHNY and CDR2 SVGAGI come from the germline V gene (reference sequence). V was clipped by 7 bases and J by 2 bases; unmatched bases: 5. CDR3 sequence: CASIAGGTGNTIYF. The CDR3 coding sequence is TGTGCCAGCATTGCAGGGGGTACTGGAAACACCATATATTTT.

V gene TRBV7-7 combines with J gene TRBJ2-5; 7 bases are a match to TRBD1. This CDR3 is 14 amino acids long. With 5 bases clipped from V and 3 bases from J, the junction kept 6 bases outside the gene matches. Germline V gene sequence: CDR1 SSHAT, CDR2 FNYEAQ (reference sequence). Here the CDR3 reads CASSPRTGEETQYF. CDR3 bases: TGTGCCAGCAGCCCCCGGACAGGAGAAGAGACCCAGTACTTC.

This chain links TRBV3-1 (or the pseudogene TRBV3-2) with TRBJ2-7, with D possibly matching TRBD1 (6 bases). This CDR3 has 12 amino acids. CDR1 and CDR2 (germline): LGHDT, YNNKEL (reference sequence). The V and J ends lost 4 bases and 6 bases respectively, with 10 bases between them. CDR3 bases: TGTGCCAGCAGCCCCGGGACATTCGAGCAGTACTTC. It codes for CASSPGTFEQYF.

The chain recombines TRBV10-1 with TRBJ2-1; D remains ambiguous. V shed 5 bases and J shed 0 bases, with 17 bases lying between them. Per germline, CDR1 WNHNN and CDR2 SYGVQD (reference sequence). The CDR3 is 17 residues long. The CDR3 nucleotides read TGCGCCAGCAGTAGTGACTCCCGGGTAGGCTCCTACAATGAGCAGTTCTTC. Its translation: CASSSDSRVGSYNEQFF.

The V call is TRBV9, the J call TRBJ2-7; D gene unclear. V lost 0 bases, J lost 6 bases, and 10 bases lay in between. Germline CDR1 is SGDLS and CDR2 is YYNGEE. There are 13 residues in the CDR3. The CDR3 spells CASSVDLPSEQYF. Here the CDR3 DNA reads TGTGCCAGCAGCGTAGACCTACCCTCCGAGCAGTACTTC. Full variable domain (outside the CDR3, taken from reference TRBV9 and TRBJ2-7): DSGVTQTPKHLITATGQRVTLRCSPRSGDLSVYWYQQSLDQGLQFLIQYYNGEERAKGNILERFSAQQFPDLHSELNLSSLELGDSALYFCASSVDLPSEQYFGPGTRLTVT.

The chain carries TRBV5-1 and TRBJ2-1; D possibly corresponds to TRBD1 (5 bases). The germline V gene encodes CDR1 SGHRS and CDR2 YFSETQ. The CDR3 is made up of 18 amino acids. The germline V and J ends were trimmed by 5 bases and 0 bases, with 21 bases remaining between them. In nucleotides, the CDR3 is TGCGCCAGCAGTAGCTTGTTCTCAGGGATCCTCTCCTACAATGAGCAGTTCTTC. This translates into CASSSLFSGILSYNEQFF.

The chain uses TRBV18 and TRBJ1-2; D may be TRBD1 (6 bases). V shed 5 bases and J shed 4 bases, with 14 bases lying between them. This CDR3 has 14 residues. Per germline, CDR1 KGHSH and CDR2 LQKENI. Here the CDR3 reads CASSSRQASYGYTF. As DNA, the CDR3 is TGTGCCAGCTCATCCAGACAGGCTTCCTATGGCTACACCTTC. The entire variable domain, with the rest obtained from reference TRBV18 and TRBJ1-2, is as follows: NAGVMQNPRHLVRRRGQEARLRCSPMKGHSHVYWYRQLPEEGLKFMVYLQKENIIDESGMPKERFSAEFPKEGPSILRIQQVVRGDSAAYFCASSSRQASYGYTFGSGTRLTVV.